Listed below are T cell receptor beta chains from one sample, sequenced in a study of CD8 T cells in Susac syndrome. TCRdb analysed the immunoSEQ multiplex PCR reads with MiXCR anew, one entry per CDR3 protein. The sample shows around 150,000 distinct CDR3 sequences, around 94% of them seen only once. Sequencing was carried out using CD4+ T cells from PBMCs. The receptor source for this set is a human donor in good health. Each CDR3 is given with its conserved first and last residue. Clone size is not always given. Where it is, it says once, few, many or a class for expanded clones.

v_call: TRBV27; j_call: TRBJ2-7; clone_size: .; cdr3_length: 13; cdr3_aa: CASSRAATYEQYF
v_call: TRBV20-1; j_call: TRBJ2-7; clone_size: .; cdr3_length: 14; cdr3_aa: CSAPLAGGRYEQYF
v_call: TRBV6-6; j_call: TRBJ1-2; clone_size: .; cdr3_length: 14; cdr3_aa: CASSKGGQVYGYTF
v_call: TRBV12-3/TRBV12-4; j_call: TRBJ2-4; clone_size: .; cdr3_length: 13; cdr3_aa: CASSWGPRDIQYF
v_call: TRBV5-1; j_call: TRBJ2-3; clone_size: .; cdr3_length: 14; cdr3_aa: CASSSQGPGDTQYF
v_call: TRBV20-1; j_call: TRBJ2-5; clone_size: .; cdr3_length: 14; cdr3_aa: CSARLGTSLETQYF
v_call: TRBV19; j_call: TRBJ1-1; clone_size: .; cdr3_length: 15; cdr3_aa: CASSIDGQGDTEAFF
v_call: TRBV12-3/TRBV12-4; j_call: TRBJ2-7; clone_size: .; cdr3_length: 16; cdr3_aa: CASSYRGGKSSYEQYF
v_call: TRBV7-2; j_call: TRBJ2-7; clone_size: .; cdr3_length: 15; cdr3_aa: CASSERDRGPSEQYF
v_call: TRBV9; j_call: TRBJ2-3; clone_size: .; cdr3_length: 14; cdr3_aa: CASSSLGSTDTQYF
v_call: TRBV6-2/TRBV6-3; j_call: TRBJ2-3; clone_size: .; cdr3_length: 14; cdr3_aa: CASSDTGGSDTQYF
v_call: TRBV6-5; j_call: TRBJ1-2; clone_size: .; cdr3_length: 14; cdr3_aa: CASSYSNRHDGYTF
v_call: TRBV7-9; j_call: TRBJ2-7; clone_size: .; cdr3_length: 14; cdr3_aa: CASSLGPGSYEQYF
v_call: TRBV30; j_call: TRBJ2-4; clone_size: .; cdr3_length: 17; cdr3_aa: CAWSSSTDRLAKNIQYF
v_call: TRBV4-3; j_call: TRBJ1-2; clone_size: once; cdr3_length: 13; cdr3_aa: CASSPERGYGYTF
v_call: TRBV29-1; j_call: TRBJ2-7; clone_size: .; cdr3_length: 13; cdr3_aa: CSVEDRASYEQYF
v_call: TRBV7-9; j_call: TRBJ2-7; clone_size: once; cdr3_length: 11; cdr3_aa: CASGGAGEQYF
v_call: TRBV27; j_call: TRBJ2-7; clone_size: few; cdr3_length: 15; cdr3_aa: CASSLGAGASYEQYF
v_call: TRBV5-6; j_call: TRBJ2-1; clone_size: .; cdr3_length: 14; cdr3_aa: CASSKTGGYNEQFF
v_call: TRBV20-1; j_call: TRBJ2-1; clone_size: .; cdr3_length: 14; cdr3_aa: CSAHGQGGKNEQFF
v_call: TRBV7-3; j_call: TRBJ2-5; clone_size: few; cdr3_length: 13; cdr3_aa: CASSSGQGETQYF
v_call: TRBV18; j_call: TRBJ1-1; clone_size: .; cdr3_length: 13; cdr3_aa: CASSPFTGPEAFF
v_call: TRBV4-3; j_call: TRBJ2-2; clone_size: .; cdr3_length: 16; cdr3_aa: CASSQDSQRNTGELFF
v_call: TRBV29-1; j_call: TRBJ2-7; clone_size: .; cdr3_length: 11; cdr3_aa: CSGGESYEQYF
v_call: TRBV5-1; j_call: TRBJ2-1; clone_size: .; cdr3_length: 13; cdr3_aa: CASSLVVGNEQFF
v_call: TRBV20-1; j_call: TRBJ2-1; clone_size: .; cdr3_length: 13; cdr3_aa: CSAVAGSYNEQFF
v_call: TRBV4-2; j_call: TRBJ1-6; clone_size: .; cdr3_length: 15; cdr3_aa: CASSQAQGPNSPLHF
v_call: TRBV12-3/TRBV12-4; j_call: TRBJ1-2; clone_size: .; cdr3_length: 12; cdr3_aa: CASSPGQGGYTF
v_call: TRBV20-1; j_call: TRBJ2-1; clone_size: .; cdr3_length: 13; cdr3_aa: CSAGRESYNEQFF